The present TCR beta chain was sequenced within a study of CD8 T cells in Susac syndrome. Negative isolation was used for CD8+ and CD4+ T cells and FACS enrichment for TEMRA cells. Random hexamers were used to reverse transcribe 0.5 to 1 ug of RNA. TCRdb passed the immunoSEQ multiplex PCR reads through MiXCR, listing each CDR3 protein once. This table holds around 300,000 distinct CDR3 sequences, around nine tenths found once. The CDR3 runs 15 residues. The material sequenced was CD8+ T cells from PBMCs. V gene TRBV12-3 or TRBV12-4 combines with J gene TRBJ2-1, with TRBD1 matching over 9 bases. This clonotype originated in a human donor with multiple sclerosis. CDR3 DNA: TGTGCAGGGGGACAGGGAGCCCAATCCCACAATGAGCAGTTCTTC. Encoded protein: CAGGQGAQSHNEQFF.